Below, one T cell receptor beta chain is given with its context. Antigen specificity is unknown. The record originates from a study of T cell responses to AZD1222 COVID-19 vaccine. V trimming: 11 bases; J trimming: 6 bases; junction bases outside the gene matches: 7. CDR1 LGHNT and CDR2 FRNRAP come from the germline V gene. CDR3 length: 13 amino acids. The data were produced by immunoSEQ multiplex PCR, yet TCRdb's version contains in-frame clones alone and is incomplete. The sample records around 86,000 clones, around 90% being singletons. General study points: At 160-218 and 743-854, vaccine-associated CD4 TCRs were dominant, and they spanned spike. When two AZD1222 doses had been given, Spike-specific TCR breadth and depth rose.

The V gene is TRBV12-5, the J gene TRBJ1-5; TRBD1 aligns across 10 bases. This TCR was sampled from an adult in good health. The input for sequencing was peripheral blood, taken on day 0 of AZD1222 vaccination. CDR3 sequence: CASGTGVIQPQHF. CDR3 DNA: TGTGCTTCCGGGACAGGGGTGATTCAGCCCCAGCATTTT. Full variable domain (rest looked up from reference TRBV12-5 and TRBJ1-5): DARVTQTPRHKVTEMGQEVTMRCQPILGHNTVFWYRQTMMQGLELLAYFRNRAPLDDSGMPKDRFSAEMPDATLATLKIQPSEPRDSAVYFCASGTGVIQPQHFGDGTRLSIL.